The present TCR beta chain was sequenced within a study of identical twins. Study findings and constraints: Fewer insertions characterized abundant cord blood beta clonotypes, whereas memory repertoires showed none.

About this clonotype itself: Its antigen is not identified.

V lost 0 bases and J lost 6, with 17 bases in between. In germline, CDR1 is DFQATT, CDR2 SNEGSKA (reference sequence). The CDR3 is made up of 15 amino acids. TCRdb re-derived calls from the 5' RACE reads in MiXCR, one entry per CDR3 protein. The sample yields about 550,000 distinct CDR3 sequences, approximately 20% seen once. These data are also associated with another study on yellow fever vaccine responses in identical twins.

The clonotype was recovered from a woman aged 18-29 years in good health. This rearrangement joins TRBV20-1 to TRBJ1-1; perhaps TRBD1 as D (5 bases). The sequenced sample was CD4+ T cells sorted from blood. In nucleotides, the CDR3 is TGCAGTGCTAGAGACACGGGGGACCCCGCCGCTGAAGCTTTCTTT. Translating gives CSARDTGDPAAEAFF.